The present T cell receptor beta chain was sequenced within a study of T-cell memory formation after mild COVID-19. Study observations and caveats: In pre-infection memory, a portion of responding clones appeared, which suggested that cross-reactive memory joined.

Concerning this clonotype itself: Its target is unknown.

TCRdb passed the 5' RACE reads through MiXCR, listing each CDR3 protein once. The sample holds 350,000 to 500,000 distinct CDR3 sequences, less than 25% seen once. The germline CDR1 and CDR2 sequences are LGHDT and YNNKEL (reference sequence). The CDR3 extends over 17 amino acids. V shed 2 bases, J shed 0 bases, and the junction held 3 bases outside the gene matches. This TCR was sampled from an adult woman who had mild COVID-19 (a few samples of this study predate the infection). Cell type and time point are not known. Sequencing input: PBMCs or a T cell subset sorted from them (not recorded which). This chain links TRBV3-1 with TRBJ2-2; 10 bases map to TRBD2. The CDR3 protein is CASSQLAGVSNTGELFF. For the CDR3, the DNA is TGTGCCAGCAGCCAACTAGCGGGGGTGTCGAACACCGGGGAGCTGTTTTTT.